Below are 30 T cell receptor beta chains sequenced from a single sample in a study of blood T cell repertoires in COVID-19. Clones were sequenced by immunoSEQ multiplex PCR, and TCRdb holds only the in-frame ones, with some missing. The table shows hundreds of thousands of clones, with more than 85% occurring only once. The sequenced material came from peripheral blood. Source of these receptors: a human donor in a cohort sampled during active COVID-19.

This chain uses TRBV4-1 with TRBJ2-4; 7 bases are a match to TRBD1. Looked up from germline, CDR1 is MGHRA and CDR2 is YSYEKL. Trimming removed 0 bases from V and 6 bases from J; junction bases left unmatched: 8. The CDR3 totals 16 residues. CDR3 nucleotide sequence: TGCGCCAGCAGCCAAGAGGTTGGGGACAGTGGAAACATTCAGTACTTC. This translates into CASSQEVGDSGNIQYF.

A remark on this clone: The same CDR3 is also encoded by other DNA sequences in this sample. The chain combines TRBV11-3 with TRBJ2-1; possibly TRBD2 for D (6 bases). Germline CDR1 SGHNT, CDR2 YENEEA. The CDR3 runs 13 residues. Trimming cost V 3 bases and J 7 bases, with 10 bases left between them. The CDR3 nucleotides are TGTGCCAGCAGCTTCTCCGGAGGGAATGAGCAGTTCTTC. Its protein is CASSFSGGNEQFF.

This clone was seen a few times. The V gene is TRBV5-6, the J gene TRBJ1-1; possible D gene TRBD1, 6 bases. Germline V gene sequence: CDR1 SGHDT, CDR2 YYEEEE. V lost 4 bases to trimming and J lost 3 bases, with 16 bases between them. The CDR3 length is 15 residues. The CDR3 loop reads CASSAAGGAHTEAFF. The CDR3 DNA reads TGTGCCAGCAGCGCGGCTGGGGGGGCGCACACTGAAGCTTTCTTT.

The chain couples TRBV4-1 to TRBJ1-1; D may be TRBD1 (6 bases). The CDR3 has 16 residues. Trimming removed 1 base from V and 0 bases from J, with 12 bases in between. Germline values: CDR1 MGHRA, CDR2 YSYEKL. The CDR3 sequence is CASSQGQGRMNTEAFF. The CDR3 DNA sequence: TGCGCCAGCAGCCAAGGGCAGGGGCGTATGAACACTGAAGCTTTCTTT.

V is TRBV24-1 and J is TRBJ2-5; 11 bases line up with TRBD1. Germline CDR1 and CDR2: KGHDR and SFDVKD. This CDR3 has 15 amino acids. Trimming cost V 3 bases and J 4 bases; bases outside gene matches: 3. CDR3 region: CATSDGTGGIETQYF. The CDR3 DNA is TGTGCCACCAGTGATGGGACAGGGGGAATAGAGACCCAGTACTTC.

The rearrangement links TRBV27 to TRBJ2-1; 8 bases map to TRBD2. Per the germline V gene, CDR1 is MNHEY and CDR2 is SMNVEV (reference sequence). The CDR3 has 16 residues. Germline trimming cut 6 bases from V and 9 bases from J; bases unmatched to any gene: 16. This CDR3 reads CASSPNRPGGPGEQFF. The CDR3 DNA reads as TGTGCCAGCAGCCCCAATAGGCCGGGAGGGCCTGGTGAGCAGTTCTTC.

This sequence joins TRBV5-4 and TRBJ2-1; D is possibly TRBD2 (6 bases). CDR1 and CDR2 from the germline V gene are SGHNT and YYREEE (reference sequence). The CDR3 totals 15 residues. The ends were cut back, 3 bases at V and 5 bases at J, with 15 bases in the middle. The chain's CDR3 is CASSSPGGPNNEQFF. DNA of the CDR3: TGTGCCAGCAGCTCACCCGGGGGACCCAACAATGAGCAGTTCTTC.

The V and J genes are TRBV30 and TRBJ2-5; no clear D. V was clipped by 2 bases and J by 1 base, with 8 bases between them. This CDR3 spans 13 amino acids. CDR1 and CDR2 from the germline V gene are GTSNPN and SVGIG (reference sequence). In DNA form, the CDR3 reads TGTGCCTGGAGTTGGGCTACCCAAGAGACCCAGTACTTC. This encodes CAWSWATQETQYF.

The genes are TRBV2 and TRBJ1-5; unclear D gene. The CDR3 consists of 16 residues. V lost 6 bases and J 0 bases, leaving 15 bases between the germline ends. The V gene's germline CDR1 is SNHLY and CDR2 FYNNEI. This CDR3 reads CASRPLMGGSNQPQHF. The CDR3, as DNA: TGTGCCAGCAGGCCCTTGATGGGAGGTAGCAATCAGCCCCAGCATTTT.

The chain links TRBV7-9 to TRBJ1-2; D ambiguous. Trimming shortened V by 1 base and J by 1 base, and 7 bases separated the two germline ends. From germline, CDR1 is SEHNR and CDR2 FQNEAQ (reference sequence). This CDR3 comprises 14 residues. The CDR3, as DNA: TGTGCCAGCAGCTTAGACGGTTTTAACTATGGCTACACCTTC. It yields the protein CASSLDGFNYGYTF.

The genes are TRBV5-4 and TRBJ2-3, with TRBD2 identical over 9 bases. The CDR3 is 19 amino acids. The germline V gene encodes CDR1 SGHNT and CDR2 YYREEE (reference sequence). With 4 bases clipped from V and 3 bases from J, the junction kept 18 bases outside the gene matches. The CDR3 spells CASSPAAVAWLAGTDTQYF. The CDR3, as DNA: TGTGCCAGCAGCCCCGCGGCCGTTGCTTGGCTAGCGGGGACAGATACGCAGTATTTT.

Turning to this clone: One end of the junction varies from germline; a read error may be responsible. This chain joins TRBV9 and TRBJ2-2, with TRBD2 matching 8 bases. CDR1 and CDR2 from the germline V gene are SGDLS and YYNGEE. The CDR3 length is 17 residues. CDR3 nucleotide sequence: TGCCCCCCCCGCGTCGCCGGCGGGCCGGGGGGGCCCGGGGAGCTGTTTTTT. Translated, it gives CPPRVAGGPGGPGELFF.

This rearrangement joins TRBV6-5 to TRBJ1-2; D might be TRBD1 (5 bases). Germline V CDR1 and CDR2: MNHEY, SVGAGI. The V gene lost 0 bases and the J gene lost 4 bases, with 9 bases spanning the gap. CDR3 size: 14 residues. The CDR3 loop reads CASSYSTARYGYTF. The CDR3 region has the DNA TGTGCCAGCAGTTACTCGACAGCTCGCTATGGCTACACCTTC.

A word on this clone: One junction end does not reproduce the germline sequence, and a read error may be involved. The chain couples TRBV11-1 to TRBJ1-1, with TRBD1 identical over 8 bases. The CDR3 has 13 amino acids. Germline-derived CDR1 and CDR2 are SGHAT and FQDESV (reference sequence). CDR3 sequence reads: CASTLQGVTEAFF. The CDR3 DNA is TGTGCCAGCACCTTACAGGGGGTGACTGAAGCTTTCTTT.

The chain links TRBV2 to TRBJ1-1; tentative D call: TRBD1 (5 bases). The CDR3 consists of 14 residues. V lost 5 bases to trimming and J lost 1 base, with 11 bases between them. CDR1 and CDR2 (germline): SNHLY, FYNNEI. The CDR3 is CASSRLDRNTEAFF. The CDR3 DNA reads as TGTGCCAGCAGTCGCCTTGACAGGAACACTGAAGCTTTCTTT.

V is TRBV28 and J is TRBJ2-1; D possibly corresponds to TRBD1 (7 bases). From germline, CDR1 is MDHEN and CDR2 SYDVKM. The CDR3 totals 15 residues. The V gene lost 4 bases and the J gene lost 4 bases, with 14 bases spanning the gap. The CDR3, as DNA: TGTGCCAGCAGTTGGCTCGGGGGACAGTACAATGAGCAGTTCTTC. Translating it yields CASSWLGGQYNEQFF.

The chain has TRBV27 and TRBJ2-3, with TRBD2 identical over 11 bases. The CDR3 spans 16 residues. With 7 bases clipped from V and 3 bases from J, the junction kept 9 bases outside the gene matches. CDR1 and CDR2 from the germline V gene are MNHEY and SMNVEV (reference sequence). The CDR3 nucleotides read TGTGCCAGCACAACATCCACTAGCGGGGGAACAGATACGCAGTATTTT. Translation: CASTTSTSGGTDTQYF.

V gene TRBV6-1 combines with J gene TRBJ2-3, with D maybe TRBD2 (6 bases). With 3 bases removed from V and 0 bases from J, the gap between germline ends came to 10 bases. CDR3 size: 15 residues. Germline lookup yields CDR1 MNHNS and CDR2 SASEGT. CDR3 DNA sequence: TGTGCCAGCAGTGAGGGAGGCACAAGCACAGATACGCAGTATTTT. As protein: CASSEGGTSTDTQYF.

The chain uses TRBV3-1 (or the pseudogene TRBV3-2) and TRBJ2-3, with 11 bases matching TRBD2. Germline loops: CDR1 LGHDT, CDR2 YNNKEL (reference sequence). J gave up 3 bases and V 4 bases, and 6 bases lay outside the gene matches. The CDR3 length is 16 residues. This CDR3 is CASSLRRTSGTDTQYF. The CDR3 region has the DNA TGTGCCAGCAGCCTACGCCGGACTAGCGGGACAGATACGCAGTATTTT.

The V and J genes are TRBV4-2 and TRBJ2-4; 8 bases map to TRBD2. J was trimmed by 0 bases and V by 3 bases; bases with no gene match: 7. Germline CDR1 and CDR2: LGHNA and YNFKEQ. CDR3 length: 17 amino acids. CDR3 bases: TGTGCCAGCAGCCATCAAGGGCTAGCGGGAGCCAAAAACATTCAGTACTTC. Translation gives CASSHQGLAGAKNIQYF.

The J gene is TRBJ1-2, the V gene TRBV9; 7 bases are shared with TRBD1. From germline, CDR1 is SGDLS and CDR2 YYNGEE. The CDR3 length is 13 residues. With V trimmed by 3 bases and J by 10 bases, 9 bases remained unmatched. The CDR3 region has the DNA TGTGCCAGCAGCGCCTCCGGGACAGCATCCTACACCTTC. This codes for CASSASGTASYTF.

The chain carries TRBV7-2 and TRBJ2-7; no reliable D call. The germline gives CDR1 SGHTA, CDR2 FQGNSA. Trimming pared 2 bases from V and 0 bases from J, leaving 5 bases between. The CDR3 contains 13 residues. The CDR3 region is CASSLTSSYEQYF. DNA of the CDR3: TGTGCCAGCAGCTTAACGAGCTCCTACGAGCAGTACTTC. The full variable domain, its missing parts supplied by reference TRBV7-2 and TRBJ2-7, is GAGVSQSPSNKVTEKGKDVELRCDPISGHTALYWYRQSLGQGLEFLIYFQGNSAPDKSGLPSDRFSAERTGGSVSTLTIQRTQQEDSAVYLCASSLTSSYEQYFGPGTRLTVT.

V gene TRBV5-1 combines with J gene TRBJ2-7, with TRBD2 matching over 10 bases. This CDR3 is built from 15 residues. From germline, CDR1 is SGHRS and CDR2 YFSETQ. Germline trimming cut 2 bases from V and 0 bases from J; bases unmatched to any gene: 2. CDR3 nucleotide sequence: TGCGCCAGCAGCTTTACTAGCGGGGTCTCCTACGAGCAGTACTTC. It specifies CASSFTSGVSYEQYF.

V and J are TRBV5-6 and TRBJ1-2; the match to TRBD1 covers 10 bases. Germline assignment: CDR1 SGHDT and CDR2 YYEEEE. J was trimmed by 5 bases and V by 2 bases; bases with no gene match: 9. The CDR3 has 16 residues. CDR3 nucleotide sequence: TGTGCCAGCAGCTTTCGGGAAAGGACAGGGGGTTATGGCTACACCTTC. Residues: CASSFRERTGGYGYTF. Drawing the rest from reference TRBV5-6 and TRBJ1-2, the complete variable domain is DAGVTQSPTHLIKTRGQQVTLRCSPKSGHDTVSWYQQALGQGPQFIFQYYEEEERQRGNFPDRFSGHQFPNYSSELNVNALLLGDSALYLCASSFRERTGGYGYTFGSGTRLTVV.

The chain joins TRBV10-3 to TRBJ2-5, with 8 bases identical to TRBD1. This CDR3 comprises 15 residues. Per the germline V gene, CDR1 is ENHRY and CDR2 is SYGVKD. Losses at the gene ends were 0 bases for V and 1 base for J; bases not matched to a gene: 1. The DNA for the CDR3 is TGTGCCATCAGTGAGTCGACAGGGGCCCAAGAGACCCAGTACTTC. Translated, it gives CAISESTGAQETQYF.

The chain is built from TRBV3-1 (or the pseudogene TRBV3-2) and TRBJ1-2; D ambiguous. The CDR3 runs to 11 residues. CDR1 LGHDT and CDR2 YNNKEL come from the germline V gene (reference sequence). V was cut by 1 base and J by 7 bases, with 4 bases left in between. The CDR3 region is CASSQGPGYTF. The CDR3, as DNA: TGTGCCAGCAGCCAAGGGCCTGGCTACACCTTC.

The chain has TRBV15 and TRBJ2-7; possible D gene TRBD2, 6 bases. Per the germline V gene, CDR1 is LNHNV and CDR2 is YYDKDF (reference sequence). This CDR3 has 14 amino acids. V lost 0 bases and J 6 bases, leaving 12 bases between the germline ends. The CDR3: CATSRDYQGGEQYF. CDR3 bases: TGTGCCACCAGCAGAGATTACCAGGGAGGCGAGCAGTACTTC.

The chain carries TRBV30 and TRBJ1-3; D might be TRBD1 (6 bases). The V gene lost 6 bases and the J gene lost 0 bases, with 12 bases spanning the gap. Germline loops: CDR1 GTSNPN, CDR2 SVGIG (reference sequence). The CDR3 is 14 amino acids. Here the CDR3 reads CACARTVSGNTIYF. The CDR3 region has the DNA TGTGCCTGCGCCCGGACAGTCTCTGGAAACACCATATATTTT.

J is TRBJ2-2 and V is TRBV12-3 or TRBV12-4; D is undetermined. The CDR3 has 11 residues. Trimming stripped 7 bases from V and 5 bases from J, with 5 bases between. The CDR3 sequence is CASTQTGELFF. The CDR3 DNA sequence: TGTGCCAGCACCCAGACCGGGGAGCTGTTTTTT.

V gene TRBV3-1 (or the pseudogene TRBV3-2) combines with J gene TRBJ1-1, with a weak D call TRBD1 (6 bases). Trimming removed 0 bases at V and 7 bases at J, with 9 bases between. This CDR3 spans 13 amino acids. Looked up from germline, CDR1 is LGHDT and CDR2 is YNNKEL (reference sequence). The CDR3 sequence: CASSQDQDSEAFF. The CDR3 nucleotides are TGTGCCAGCAGCCAAGATCAGGACAGTGAAGCTTTCTTT.